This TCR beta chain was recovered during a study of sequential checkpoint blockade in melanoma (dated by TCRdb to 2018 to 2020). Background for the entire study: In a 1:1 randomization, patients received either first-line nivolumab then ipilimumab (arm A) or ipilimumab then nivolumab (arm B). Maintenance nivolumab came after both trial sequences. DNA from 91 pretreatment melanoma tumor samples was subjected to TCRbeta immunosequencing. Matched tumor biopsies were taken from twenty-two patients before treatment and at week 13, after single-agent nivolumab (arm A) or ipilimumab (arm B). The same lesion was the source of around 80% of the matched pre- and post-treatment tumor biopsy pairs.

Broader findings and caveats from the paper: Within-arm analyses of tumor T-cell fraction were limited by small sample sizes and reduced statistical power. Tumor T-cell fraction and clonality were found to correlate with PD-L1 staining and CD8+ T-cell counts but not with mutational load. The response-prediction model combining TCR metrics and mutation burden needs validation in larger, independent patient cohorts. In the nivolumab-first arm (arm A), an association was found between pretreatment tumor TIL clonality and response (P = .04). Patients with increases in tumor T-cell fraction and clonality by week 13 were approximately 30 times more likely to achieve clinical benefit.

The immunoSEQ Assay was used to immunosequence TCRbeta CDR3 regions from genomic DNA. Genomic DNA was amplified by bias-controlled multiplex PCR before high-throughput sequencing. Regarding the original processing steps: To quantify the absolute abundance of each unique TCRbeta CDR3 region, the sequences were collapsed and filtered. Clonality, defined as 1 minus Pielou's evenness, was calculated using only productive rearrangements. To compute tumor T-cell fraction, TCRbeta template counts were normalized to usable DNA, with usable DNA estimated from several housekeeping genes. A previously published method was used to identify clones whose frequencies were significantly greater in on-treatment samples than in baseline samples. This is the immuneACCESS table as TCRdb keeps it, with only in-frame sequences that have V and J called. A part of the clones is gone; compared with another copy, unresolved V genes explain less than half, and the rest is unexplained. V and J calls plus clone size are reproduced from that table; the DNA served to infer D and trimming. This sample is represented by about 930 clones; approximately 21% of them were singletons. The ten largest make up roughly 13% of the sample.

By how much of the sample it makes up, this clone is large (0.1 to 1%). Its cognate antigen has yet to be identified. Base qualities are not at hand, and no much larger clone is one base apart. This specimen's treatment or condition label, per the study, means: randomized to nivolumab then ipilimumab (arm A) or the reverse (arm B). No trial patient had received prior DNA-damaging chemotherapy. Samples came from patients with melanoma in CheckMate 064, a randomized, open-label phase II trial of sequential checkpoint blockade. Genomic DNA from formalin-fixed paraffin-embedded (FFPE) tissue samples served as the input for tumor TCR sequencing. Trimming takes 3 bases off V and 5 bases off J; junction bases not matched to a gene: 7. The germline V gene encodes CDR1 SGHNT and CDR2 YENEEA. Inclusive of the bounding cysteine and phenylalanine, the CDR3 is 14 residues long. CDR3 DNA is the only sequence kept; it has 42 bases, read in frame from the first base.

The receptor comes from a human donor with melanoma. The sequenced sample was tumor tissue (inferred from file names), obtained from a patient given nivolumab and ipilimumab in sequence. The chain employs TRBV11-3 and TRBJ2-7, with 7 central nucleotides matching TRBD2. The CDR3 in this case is CASSLWGGVNEQYF. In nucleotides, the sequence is TGTGCCAGCAGCTTGTGGGGAGGGGTCAACGAGCAGTACTTC.